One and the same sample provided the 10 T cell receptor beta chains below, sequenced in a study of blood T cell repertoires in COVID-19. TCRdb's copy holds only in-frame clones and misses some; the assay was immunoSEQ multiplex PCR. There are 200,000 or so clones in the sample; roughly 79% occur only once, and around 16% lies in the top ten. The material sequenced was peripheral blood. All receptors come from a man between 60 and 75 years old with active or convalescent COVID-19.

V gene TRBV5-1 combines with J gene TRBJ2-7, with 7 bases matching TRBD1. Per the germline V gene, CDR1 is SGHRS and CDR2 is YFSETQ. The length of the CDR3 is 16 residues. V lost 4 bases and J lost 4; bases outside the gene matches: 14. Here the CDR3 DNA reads TGCGCCAGCAGCATCACGACAGGGATGTTGGATTACGAGCAGTACTTC. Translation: CASSITTGMLDYEQYF.

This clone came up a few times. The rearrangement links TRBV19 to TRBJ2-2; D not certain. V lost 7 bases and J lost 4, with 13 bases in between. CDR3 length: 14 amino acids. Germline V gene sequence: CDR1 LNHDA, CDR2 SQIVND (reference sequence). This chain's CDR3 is CASNPPDFTGELFF. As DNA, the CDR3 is TGTGCCAGTAACCCACCAGACTTCACCGGGGAGCTGTTTTTT.

CDR3 bases: TGTGCCAGCAGCCGACTTAAGGAGACCCAGTACTTC. The encoded protein is CASSRLKETQYF. The V and J genes are TRBV3-1 (or the pseudogene TRBV3-2) and TRBJ2-5, with D unclear. Germline V CDR1 and CDR2: LGHDT, YNNKEL (reference sequence). The V end lost 4 bases, the J end lost 5 bases, and 8 bases lay between the germline ends. The CDR3 runs to 12 residues.

CDR3 amino acids: CASGRGSYNEQFF. In nucleotides, the CDR3 is TGTGCCAGCGGAAGGGGCTCCTACAATGAGCAGTTCTTC. The chain uses TRBV7-3 and TRBJ2-1, with D possibly matching TRBD1 (5 bases). Trimming removed 8 bases at V and 0 bases at J, with 8 bases between. CDR1 SGHTA and CDR2 FQGTGA come from the germline V gene. The length of the CDR3 is 13 residues.

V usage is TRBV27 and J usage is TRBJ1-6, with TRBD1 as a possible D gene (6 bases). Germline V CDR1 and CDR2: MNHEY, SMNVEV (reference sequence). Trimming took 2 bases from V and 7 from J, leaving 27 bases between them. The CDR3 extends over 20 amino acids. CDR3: CASSLGPGGRLLTRNSPLHF. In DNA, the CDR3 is TGTGCCAGCAGTTTAGGCCCCGGGGGGCGCCTTCTCACTCGGAATTCACCCCTCCACTTT.

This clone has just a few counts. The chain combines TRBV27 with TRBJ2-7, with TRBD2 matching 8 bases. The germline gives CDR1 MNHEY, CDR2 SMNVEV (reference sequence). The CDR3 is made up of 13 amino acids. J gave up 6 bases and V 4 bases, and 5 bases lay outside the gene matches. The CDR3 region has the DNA TGTGCCAGCAGTTCCGGGAGGGCCGGCGAGCAGTACTTC. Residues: CASSSGRAGEQYF.

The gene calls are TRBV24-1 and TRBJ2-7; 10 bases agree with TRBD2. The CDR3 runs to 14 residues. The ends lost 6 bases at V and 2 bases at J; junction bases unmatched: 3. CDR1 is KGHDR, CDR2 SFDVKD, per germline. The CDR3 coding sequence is TGTGCCACCAGTACTAGCGGGATCACCTACGAGCAGTACTTC. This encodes CATSTSGITYEQYF.

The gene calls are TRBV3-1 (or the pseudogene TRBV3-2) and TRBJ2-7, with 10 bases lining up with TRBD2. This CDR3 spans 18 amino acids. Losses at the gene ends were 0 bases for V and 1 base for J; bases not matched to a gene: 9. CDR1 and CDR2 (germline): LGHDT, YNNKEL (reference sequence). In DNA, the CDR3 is TGTGCCAGCAGCCAAGAGAGTGGACTAGCGGCCCTATCCTACGAGCAGTACTTC. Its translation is CASSQESGLAALSYEQYF.

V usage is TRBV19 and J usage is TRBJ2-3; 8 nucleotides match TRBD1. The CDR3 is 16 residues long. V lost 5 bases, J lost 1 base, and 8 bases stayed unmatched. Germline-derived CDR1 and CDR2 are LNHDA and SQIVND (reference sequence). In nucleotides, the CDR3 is TGTGCCAGTAGTTTTCTCAGGGGGCGCGGCACAGATACGCAGTATTTT. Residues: CASSFLRGRGTDTQYF.

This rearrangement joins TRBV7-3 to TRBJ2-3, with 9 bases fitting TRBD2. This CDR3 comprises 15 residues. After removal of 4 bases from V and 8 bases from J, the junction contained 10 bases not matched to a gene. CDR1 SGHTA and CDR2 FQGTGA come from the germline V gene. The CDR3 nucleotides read TGTGCCAGCAGCTCCCCGGGTGTAGCGGGAGTTACGCAGTATTTT. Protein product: CASSSPGVAGVTQYF.